This T cell receptor (beta chain) was retrieved from a study of T cell repertoires in cytomegalovirus infection. TCRdb re-analysed the reads in MiXCR, keeping a single row per CDR3 protein. The top ten hold approximately 8.2% of the sample, which has about 600,000 distinct CDR3 sequences, 20% to 30% seen once. This clonotype was detected only a few times. This CDR3 is 17 amino acids long. Trimming shortened V by 1 base and J by 2 bases, and 14 bases separated the two germline ends. Looked up from germline, CDR1 is KGHDR and CDR2 is SFDVKD. V is TRBV24-1 and J is TRBJ2-1; D tentatively reads TRBD1 or TRBD2 (5 bases each). The receptor was isolated from a human donor in good health (CMV status not recorded). Some clones in this sample may be carry-over from other donors' samples. Sequencing was carried out using CD8+ T cells from PBMCs. CDR3 coding DNA: TGTGCCACCAGTGATTTAACATTTGGGACCACCTACAATGAGCAGTTCTTC. Translation: CATSDLTFGTTYNEQFF.